The 5 T cell receptor beta chains below were found in one sample sequenced in a study of monozygotic twins with inflammatory bowel disease. Each CDR3 protein gets one entry in TCRdb, which reprocessed the 5' RACE reads and gives no DNA. The sample has around 400,000 distinct CDR3 sequences. Sequenced material: blood. The receptors originated from a human donor with ulcerative colitis or Crohn's disease, or a healthy co-twin of an affected twin (not recorded which).

The gene calls are TRBV19 and TRBJ2-4; TCRdb outputs TRBD2, but without DNA this stays unchecked. The CDR3 sequence is 18 residues long. Germline lookup yields CDR1 LNHDA and CDR2 SQIVND (reference sequence). CDR3 sequence reads: CASSPQGGMGPAKNIQYF.

This chain connects TRBV11-2 to TRBJ1-6; TCRdb picks TRBD1, but there is no DNA to check that call. This CDR3 is built from 18 residues. Germline CDR1 SGHAT, CDR2 FQNNGV. The CDR3 here is CASSSPRTGVTYNSPLHF.

The chain employs TRBV20-1 and TRBJ2-6; without DNA, the TCRdb call of TRBD1 cannot be checked. CDR3 size: 16 residues. Germline-derived CDR1 and CDR2 are DFQATT and SNEGSKA (reference sequence). The CDR3 here is CSAGDRGATGANVLTF.

The chain joins TRBV10-3 to TRBJ1-1; the D gene TCRdb calls, TRBD1, cannot be checked with no DNA. The CDR3 has 16 residues. Germline V gene lookup returns CDR1 ENHRY and CDR2 SYGVKD. This CDR3 is CATTTGTGGRYTEAFF.

The J gene is TRBJ1-1, the V gene TRBV27; the D call from TCRdb, TRBD1, cannot be confirmed without DNA. The germline V gene encodes CDR1 MNHEY and CDR2 SMNVEV (reference sequence). The CDR3 has 13 residues. The CDR3 here is CASSPLLTVEAFF.